These 28 T cell receptor beta chains originate from one sample sequenced in a study of blood T cell repertoires in COVID-19. Using immunoSEQ multiplex PCR, the repertoire was profiled, and TCRdb retains in-frame clones only, with some absent. The table lists more than 200,000 clones, around 80% of them singletons, with about 8.9% in the top ten. The material sequenced was peripheral blood. These receptors were obtained from a woman between 45 and 65 years old with acute or convalescent COVID-19.

The rearrangement links TRBV25-1 to TRBJ1-1; TRBD1 might be the D (6 bases). V lost 6 bases and J 4 bases, leaving 15 bases between the germline ends. Germline CDR1 is MGHDK and CDR2 is SYGVNS. CDR3 size: 14 residues. CDR3 sequence: CASSPLGTITEAFF. CDR3 bases: TGTGCCAGCAGCCCTCTCGGGACAATCACTGAAGCTTTCTTT. Full variable domain (missing parts from reference TRBV25-1 and TRBJ1-1): EADIYQTPRYLVIGTGKKITLECSQTMGHDKMYWYQQDPGMELHLIHYSYGVNSTEKGDLSSESTVSRIRTEHFPLTLESARPSHTSQYLCASSPLGTITEAFFGQGTRLTVV.

The rearrangement uses TRBV9 and TRBJ2-4; possible D gene TRBD2, 6 bases. Germline loops: CDR1 SGDLS, CDR2 YYNGEE. With 3 bases removed from V and 2 bases from J, the gap between germline ends came to 15 bases. The CDR3 sequence is 16 residues long. The CDR3 here is CASSGGSGGTKNIQYF. Written as DNA, the CDR3 is TGTGCCAGCAGCGGGGGGTCCGGCGGGACCAAAAACATTCAGTACTTC.

The rearrangement uses TRBV3-1 (or the pseudogene TRBV3-2) and TRBJ1-2, with 9 nucleotides matching TRBD1. Trimming at V came to 0 bases and at J to 7 bases, leaving 12 bases not matched to a gene. Germline values: CDR1 LGHDT, CDR2 YNNKEL (reference sequence). The CDR3 consists of 17 residues. The CDR3 protein is CASSQDRDRARSSGYTF. CDR3 coding DNA: TGTGCCAGCAGCCAAGACCGGGACAGGGCTCGAAGTTCTGGCTACACCTTC.

J is TRBJ1-6 and V is TRBV28; tentative D call: TRBD1 (5 bases). CDR1 MDHEN and CDR2 SYDVKM come from the germline V gene. Trimming removed 1 base at V and 7 bases at J, with 11 bases between. This CDR3 is 15 amino acids long. Written as DNA, the CDR3 is TGTGCCAGCAGTTTATCCCGGGGGAGGAATTCACCCCTCCACTTT. Translated, it gives CASSLSRGRNSPLHF.

V and J are TRBV5-1 and TRBJ2-5; D may be TRBD2 (7 bases). The ends were cut back, 7 bases at V and 5 bases at J, with 18 bases in the middle. There are 14 residues in the CDR3. Germline V CDR1 and CDR2: SGHRS, YFSETQ. This chain's CDR3 is CASAPEGGTETQYF. CDR3 DNA: TGCGCCAGCGCTCCAGAGGGGGGGACGGAGACCCAGTACTTC.

The gene calls are TRBV6-1 and TRBJ1-4; D remains unclear. The CDR3 sequence is 13 residues long. Germline CDR1 is MNHNS and CDR2 is SASEGT. V gave up 2 bases and J gave up 4 bases, with 5 bases separating them. In DNA, the CDR3 is TGTGCCAGCAGTGAAAACGGTAATGAAAAACTGTTTTTT. Translation gives CASSENGNEKLFF.

J is TRBJ2-2 and V is TRBV29-1; the match to TRBD1 covers 8 bases. V was clipped by 6 bases and J by 6 bases; unmatched bases: 9. CDR1 is SQVTM, CDR2 ANQGSEA, per germline. The CDR3 is made up of 14 amino acids. The CDR3 reads CSVLGQGGPGELFF. The CDR3 coding sequence is TGCAGCGTCTTAGGACAGGGTGGGCCCGGGGAGCTGTTTTTT.

V usage is TRBV27 and J usage is TRBJ2-7; TRBD1 matches at 9 bases. Germline lookup yields CDR1 MNHEY and CDR2 SMNVEV (reference sequence). The CDR3 contains 15 residues. V gave up 1 base and J gave up 6 bases; unmatched junction bases: 7. CDR3: CASSLLGQGLSEQYF. CDR3 bases: TGTGCCAGCAGTTTATTGGGACAGGGACTCAGCGAGCAGTACTTC.

This chain uses TRBV7-2 with TRBJ2-1, with 7 bases matching TRBD1. The CDR3 extends over 15 amino acids. Germline assignment: CDR1 SGHTA and CDR2 FQGNSA. The J segment lost 0 bases and the V segment lost 7 bases, leaving 6 bases of the junction unmatched. The CDR3, as DNA: TGTGCCAGCATCAAGGGGGCCAGCTCCTACAATGAGCAGTTCTTC. Translated: CASIKGASSYNEQFF.

The CDR3 region is CASSARLAGGGTDTQYF. In DNA, the CDR3 is TGTGCCAGCAGTGCCAGACTAGCGGGAGGCGGGACGGATACGCAGTATTTT. The V and J genes are TRBV5-4 and TRBJ2-3; 13 bases fit TRBD2. Germline CDR1 and CDR2: SGHNT and YYREEE (reference sequence). With V trimmed by 5 bases and J by 6 bases, 12 bases remained unmatched. The CDR3 loop spans 17 amino acids.

The V call is TRBV18, the J call TRBJ2-5, with TRBD1 as a possible D gene (6 bases). The germline V gene has CDR1 KGHSH and CDR2 LQKENI. Trimming removed 3 bases at V and 4 bases at J, with 9 bases between. The CDR3 has 13 residues. The DNA of the CDR3 is TGTGCCAGCTCACCTCAGACAGGAGAGACCCAGTACTTC. It codes for CASSPQTGETQYF.

Concerning this clone itself: A read error is possible here, since a much larger clone lies one base away. The chain has TRBV13 and TRBJ2-7; 12 positions agree with TRBD2. In germline, CDR1 is PRHDT, CDR2 FYEKMQ (reference sequence). The length of the CDR3 is 14 residues. V trimming: 4 bases; J trimming: 2 bases; junction bases outside the gene matches: 0. CDR3 protein: CASSSSGRAYEQYF. CDR3 in DNA: TGTGCCAGCAGCTCTAGCGGGAGGGCCTACGAGCAGTACTTC.

The chain recombines TRBV5-1 with TRBJ1-3; possible D gene TRBD1, 6 bases. V was pared by 1 base and J by 3 bases, with 14 bases between. Per germline, CDR1 SGHRS and CDR2 YFSETQ. This CDR3 has 16 amino acids. The CDR3 region has the DNA TGCGCCAGCAGCTTGCAGGGGCAGGGGTATGGAAACACCATATATTTT. Translation gives CASSLQGQGYGNTIYF.

This clone was counted between two and nine times. This chain connects TRBV19 to TRBJ2-5; tentatively, D is TRBD2 (6 bases). This CDR3 region has 15 residues. The germline V gene encodes CDR1 LNHDA and CDR2 SQIVND (reference sequence). The ends were cut back, 3 bases at V and 2 bases at J, with 13 bases in the middle. The CDR3 sequence is CASSIGGNLQETQYF. The CDR3 nucleotides are TGTGCCAGTAGTATCGGCGGGAATCTTCAAGAGACCCAGTACTTC.

The chain combines TRBV6-6 with TRBJ1-2; 7 positions match TRBD1. Germline CDR1 and CDR2: MNHNY and SVGAGI (reference sequence). The trim removed 5 bases at V and 4 bases at J, leaving 10 bases unmatched. This CDR3 is 15 amino acids long. Written as DNA, the CDR3 is TGTGCCAGCAGTCCTACCGGACCAGGGGGCTATGGCTACACCTTC. Amino acids: CASSPTGPGGYGYTF.

The rearrangement links TRBV24-1 to TRBJ2-7, with TRBD1 as a possible D gene (6 bases). Germline-derived CDR1 and CDR2 are KGHDR and SFDVKD. The CDR3 runs to 14 residues. V was shortened by 4 bases and J by 2 bases, with 11 bases between the two germline ends. This CDR3 is CATSDRGSTYEQYF. The CDR3 DNA sequence: TGTGCCACCAGTGACAGGGGATCAACCTACGAGCAGTACTTC.

The chain links TRBV18 to TRBJ1-5; D uncertain. V was trimmed by 3 bases and J by 7 bases, leaving 10 bases between them. This CDR3 region has 13 residues. Germline CDR1 KGHSH, CDR2 LQKENI. The CDR3: CASSPSEGQPQHF. In DNA, the CDR3 is TGTGCCAGCTCACCCTCAGAGGGCCAGCCCCAGCATTTT.

The chain is built from TRBV29-1 and TRBJ1-2; TRBD1 is a possible D gene (6 bases). The germline CDR1 and CDR2 sequences are SQVTM and ANQGSEA. Trimming took off 7 bases at V and 1 base at J, with 16 bases between the two ends. The CDR3 loop spans 14 amino acids. CDR3 amino acids: CSAADRTLNYGYTF. CDR3 in DNA: TGCAGCGCAGCAGACAGGACCCTTAACTATGGCTACACCTTC.

The chain joins TRBV7-3 to TRBJ2-5; tentative D call: TRBD1 (5 bases). Germline lookup yields CDR1 SGHTA and CDR2 FQGTGA. This CDR3 region has 14 residues. V lost 4 bases to trimming and J lost 9 bases, with 18 bases between them. The CDR3: CASSSSSIEGAQYF. The CDR3, as DNA: TGTGCCAGCAGCTCATCCAGCATTGAAGGGGCCCAGTACTTC. Combining the CDR3 with reference TRBV7-3 and TRBJ2-5 gives the whole variable domain GAGVSQTPSNKVTEKGKYVELRCDPISGHTALYWYRQSLGQGPEFLIYFQGTGAADDSGLPNDRFFAVRPEGSVSTLKIQRTERGDSAVYLCASSSSSIEGAQYFGPGTRLLVL.

The chain joins TRBV11-2 to TRBJ2-6; 12 bases match TRBD2. The CDR3 spans 17 residues. Germline V lookup: CDR1 SGHAT, CDR2 FQNNGV. Losses at the gene ends were 3 bases for V and 9 bases for J; bases not matched to a gene: 9. The DNA for the CDR3 is TGTGCCAGCAGCTTCACCACTCTGGGACTAGCGGGCAACGTCCTGACTTTC. Translated, it gives CASSFTTLGLAGNVLTF.

The chain combines TRBV24-1 with TRBJ2-7; 7 nucleotides align to TRBD1. Germline values: CDR1 KGHDR, CDR2 SFDVKD. V lost 3 bases to trimming and J lost 2 bases; unmatched junction nucleotides: 9. CDR3 length equals 16 residues. The CDR3 nucleotides are TGTGCCACCAGTGATCAGTCTGGGGACAGACCCTACGAGCAGTACTTC. Protein sequence: CATSDQSGDRPYEQYF.

This chain connects TRBV3-1 (or the pseudogene TRBV3-2) to TRBJ2-1; 9 positions agree with TRBD2. The CDR3 is made up of 18 amino acids. In germline, CDR1 is LGHDT, CDR2 YNNKEL (reference sequence). Trimming at V came to 0 bases and at J to 4 bases, leaving 10 bases not matched to a gene. The CDR3 loop reads CASSQDGTSRRKYNEQFF. CDR3 DNA sequence: TGTGCCAGCAGCCAAGATGGGACTAGCAGACGAAAATACAATGAGCAGTTCTTC.

The chain links TRBV4-1 to TRBJ2-3, with unresolved D. Germline V gives CDR1 MGHRA, CDR2 YSYEKL. The CDR3 has 14 amino acids. V was cut by 2 bases and J by 2 bases, with 8 bases left in between. CDR3: CASSQPVSTDTQYF. The DNA for the CDR3 is TGCGCCAGCAGCCAACCCGTATCCACAGATACGCAGTATTTT.

This sequence joins TRBV28 and TRBJ2-5, with D possibly being TRBD1 (5 bases). CDR3 length: 13 residues. Germline CDR1 MDHEN, CDR2 SYDVKM. Trimming removed 5 bases from V and 4 bases from J, with 11 bases in between. CDR3 DNA: TGTGCCAGCAGTACAGGAATAGGAGAGACCCAGTACTTC. Its protein is CASSTGIGETQYF.

The CDR3 is CASSDIQGEDTEAFF. The CDR3 DNA reads TGTGCCAGCAGTGACATACAGGGGGAGGACACTGAAGCTTTCTTT. This rearrangement joins TRBV25-1 to TRBJ1-1; TRBD1 matches 8 bases. CDR1 and CDR2 from the germline V gene are MGHDK and SYGVNS. This CDR3 is 15 amino acids long. Losses at the gene ends were 3 bases for V and 3 bases for J; bases not matched to a gene: 6. The variable domain in full, with the rest retrieved from reference TRBV25-1 and TRBJ1-1, is EADIYQTPRYLVIGTGKKITLECSQTMGHDKMYWYQQDPGMELHLIHYSYGVNSTEKGDLSSESTVSRIRTEHFPLTLESARPSHTSQYLCASSDIQGEDTEAFFGQGTRLTVV.

This sequence joins TRBV7-2 and TRBJ2-4; no firm D call. Germline lookup yields CDR1 SGHTA and CDR2 FQGNSA. The germline V and J ends were trimmed by 5 bases and 0 bases, with 11 bases remaining between them. This CDR3 has 15 residues. CDR3: CASSPSPGAKNIQYF. CDR3 in DNA: TGTGCCAGCAGCCCCTCGCCGGGAGCCAAAAACATTCAGTACTTC. Full variable domain (remainder filled in from reference TRBV7-2 and TRBJ2-4): GAGVSQSPSNKVTEKGKDVELRCDPISGHTALYWYRQSLGQGLEFLIYFQGNSAPDKSGLPSDRFSAERTGGSVSTLTIQRTQQEDSAVYLCASSPSPGAKNIQYFGAGTRLSVL.

The CDR3 nucleotides read TGTGCCAGCAGCTTGGGACAGGGGTTGAGCAATCAGCCCCAGCATTTT. Translation: CASSLGQGLSNQPQHF. The V gene is TRBV7-6, the J gene TRBJ1-5; 10 bases match TRBD1. Germline CDR1 and CDR2: SGHVS and FNYEAQ. V was pared by 3 bases and J by 1 base, with 3 bases of the junction left unmatched. The CDR3 length is 16 residues.

This clone was detected only once. The V and J genes are TRBV7-3 and TRBJ2-1; 8 nucleotides line up with TRBD2. This CDR3 is built from 15 residues. Germline V gives CDR1 SGHTA, CDR2 FQGTGA. V shed 2 bases, J shed 8 bases, and the junction held 8 bases outside the gene matches. The CDR3 spells CASSLAGGLEDEQFF. The CDR3 DNA reads as TGTGCCAGCAGCTTAGCGGGAGGATTGGAGGATGAGCAGTTCTTC.